This TCR beta chain was recovered during a study of T cell repertoires in cytomegalovirus infection. Overall study context: Through public TCR beta signatures, both CMV infection and matching HLA type were indicated.

Points from the study as a whole: HLA-C-restricted CMV clonotypes gave the most frequent clonotype in two of eight donors. Public TCR beta family frequency separated CMV-and-HLA carriers, including in an independent cohort.

MiXCR, applied by TCRdb to the reads, yields one record per CDR3 protein. The sample gives around 490,000 distinct CDR3 sequences, approximately 26% of which show up once; 13% is in the top ten. Germline V gene lookup returns CDR1 LNHDA and CDR2 SQIVND (reference sequence). The CDR3 length is 15 residues. V lost 3 bases to trimming and J lost 6 bases, with 17 bases between them. A note on this clonotype: What it recognizes is unknown.

This TCR derives from a human donor in good health (CMV status not recorded). Some clones in this sample may be carry-over from other donors' samples. The rearrangement uses TRBV19 and TRBJ1-2; D is perhaps TRBD1 (6 bases). Sample: PBMCs. CDR3 nucleotides: TGTGCCAGTAGTATGTCGCAGGGGATGTATGATGGCTACACCTTC. Translating it yields CASSMSQGMYDGYTF.